This T cell receptor beta chain is from a study of blood T cells in healthy people across ages (dated by TCRdb to about 2015). Turning to the overall study: Template switching captured roughly one uniquely barcoded TCR beta cDNA molecule per two T cells in model experiments. The donors were split into four age groups: young (average around 15 years), middle-aged (39), aged (62) and long-lived (82). Age-related changes in TCR beta repertoire diversity were measured in the study by deep sequencing normalized with unique cDNA molecular identifiers. Donors of different ages were randomly distributed across sequencing lanes to avoid experimental bias. Using the same blood draw, the study looked at two additional independent replicas of 1 million unique cDNA reads for two donors, one aged 18 to 30 and the other aged 80 or older.

Broad study findings and their caveats: Estimates of total diversity from one million sequenced T cells were regarded as lower bounds and underestimates. Compared with the aged group, the long-lived group had more naive CD4+ T cells, fewer expanded clones and increased TCR diversity, suggesting age selection. Observed TCR beta diversity per million T cells fell roughly linearly with age, and a significant reduction was already apparent by age about 43. Bulk unsorted PBMC profiling prevented conclusive comparison of naive and antigen-experienced compartments. A strong correlation was found between observed TCR beta diversity and the percentage of naive T cells measured by flow cytometry. Because donor CMV infection status was unknown, age-related changes in expanded clonotypes were potentially confounded.

The receptor library was made with 5' RACE. Data came from an Illumina HiSeq 2500. The second PCR ran for about 6 to 11 cycles and used a J-beta primer mix along with a sample-barcoded 5' primer. A template-switch 5' adaptor carrying 12 random nucleotides introduced a unique molecular identifier onto each TCR beta cDNA molecule. Each sample yielded at least 3 million CDR3-containing paired-end reads. First-strand cDNA was synthesized from all RNA with the Mint cDNA synthesis kit, primed by a TRBC-specific oligonucleotide. All cDNA was treated with uracil-DNA glycosylase and then went through a first 18-cycle PCR with the universal primers M1SS and BC2_uni_R. The study's processing was this. For normalization, 1 million high-quality reads were randomly selected from each sample, with every read carrying a distinct molecular identifier. Reads sharing molecular identifiers were discarded rather than binned into consensus sequences. MiTCR, set to a Q25 quality threshold and the strictest error-elimination algorithm, was used for CDR3 identification, clonotype clustering and error correction. Lower-bound total TCR beta diversity was estimated with a nonparametric unseen species model using Euler transformation. The public reads were run again by TCRdb, first through fastp at Q25 and then through MiXCR, and only productive beta chains were kept. Each entry merges the rows of one CDR3 protein and shows their most common DNA and genes. The V and J calls come from TCRdb's annotation, not from the publication. For this sample the table gives about 680,000 distinct CDR3 sequences, of which approximately 49% were detected only once. The leading ten clones occupy roughly 30% of the sample.

The donors were a few dozen Caucasian individuals from Russia, aged roughly 6 to 90 years, who were systemically healthy. Each donor gave ten milliliters of peripheral blood, drawn into EDTA-treated Vacutainer tubes. Ficoll-Paque density-gradient centrifugation was used to isolate PBMCs, with at least 6.5 million per sample. Trizol reagent was used to extract total RNA from PBMCs, with at least 6 micrograms per sample. For every donor, an aliquot of PBMCs went through flow cytometry to measure the percentages of naive CD45RAhigh/CD27high T cells. From the cysteine up to the phenylalanine, the CDR3 has a length of 13 residues. Only CDR3 DNA remains: 39 bases, in frame from the first base. V is clipped by 5 bases and J by 2 bases, and the sequence between their germline boundaries is 10 bases long. This clonotype has just one count. The antigen it recognizes is unknown. Base qualities were left out, and no much larger clone turns up one base away. A lone read offers only weak evidence.

The receptor chain draws on TRBV12-3 or TRBV12-4 and TRBJ2-7, with no confident D gene call. The TCR comes from a woman in her sixties or seventies in good health. Sequencing was done on a sample of blood. The CDR3 protein: CASSPRLAYEQYF. The DNA is TGTGCCAGCAGTCCCAGATTGGCCTACGAGCAGTACTTC.